This entry is about one TCR beta chain. This CDR3 contains 13 residues. V lost 6 bases to trimming and J lost 5 bases, with 17 bases between them. The germline gives CDR1 SQVTM, CDR2 ANQGSEA. Some clones are missing from TCRdb's copy, which holds only in-frame ones; the method was immunoSEQ multiplex PCR. This sample has just over 15,000 clones, with under 85% found just once. The data are from a study of chemoradiotherapy in HPV16-positive cancers. Sampling took place from a patient who underwent chemoradiotherapy. This chain uses TRBV29-1 with TRBJ2-7; a possible D gene is TRBD1 (7 bases). The receptor was derived from a human donor with HPV-associated anogenital cancer. CDR3 in amino acids: CSVMTGRFDEQYF. The CDR3 coding sequence is TGCAGCGTGATGACAGGGAGGTTCGACGAGCAGTACTTC.